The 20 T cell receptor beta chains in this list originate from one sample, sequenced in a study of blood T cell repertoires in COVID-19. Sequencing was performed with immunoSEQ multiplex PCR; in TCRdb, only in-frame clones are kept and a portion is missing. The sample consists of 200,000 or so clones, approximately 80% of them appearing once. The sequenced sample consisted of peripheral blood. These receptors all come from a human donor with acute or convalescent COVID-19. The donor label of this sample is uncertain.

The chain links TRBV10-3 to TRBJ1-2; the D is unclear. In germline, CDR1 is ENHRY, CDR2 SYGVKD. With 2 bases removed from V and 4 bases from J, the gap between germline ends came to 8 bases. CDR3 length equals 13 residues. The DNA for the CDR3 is TGTGCCATCAGTGAGGACACCTCCTATGGCTACACCTTC. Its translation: CAISEDTSYGYTF.

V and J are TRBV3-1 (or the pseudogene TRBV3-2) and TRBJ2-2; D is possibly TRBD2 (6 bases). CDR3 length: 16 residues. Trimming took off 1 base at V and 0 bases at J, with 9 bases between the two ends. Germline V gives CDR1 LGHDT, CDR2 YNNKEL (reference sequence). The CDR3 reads CASSQVRGSNTGELFF. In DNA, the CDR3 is TGTGCCAGCAGCCAAGTCCGGGGGTCGAACACCGGGGAGCTGTTTTTT.

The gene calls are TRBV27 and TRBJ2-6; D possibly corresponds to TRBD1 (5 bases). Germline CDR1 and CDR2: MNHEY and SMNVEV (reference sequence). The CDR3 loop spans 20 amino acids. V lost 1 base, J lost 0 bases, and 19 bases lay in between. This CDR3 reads CASSLYPQGPLYSGANVLTF. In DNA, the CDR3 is TGTGCCAGCAGTTTATATCCCCAGGGCCCCCTTTACTCTGGGGCCAACGTCCTGACTTTC.

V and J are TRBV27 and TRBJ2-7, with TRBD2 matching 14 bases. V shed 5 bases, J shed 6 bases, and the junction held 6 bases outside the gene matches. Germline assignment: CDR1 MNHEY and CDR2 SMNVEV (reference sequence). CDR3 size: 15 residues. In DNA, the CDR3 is TGTGCCAGCAGTCGGACTAGCGGGGGGCTCGGCGAGCAGTACTTC. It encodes CASSRTSGGLGEQYF.

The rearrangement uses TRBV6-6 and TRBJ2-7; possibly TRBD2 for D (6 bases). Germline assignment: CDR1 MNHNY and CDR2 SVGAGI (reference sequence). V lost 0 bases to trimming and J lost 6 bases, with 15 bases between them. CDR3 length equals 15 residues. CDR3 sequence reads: CASSYSPGLPGEQYF. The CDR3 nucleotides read TGTGCCAGCAGTTACTCGCCGGGACTTCCAGGCGAGCAGTACTTC.

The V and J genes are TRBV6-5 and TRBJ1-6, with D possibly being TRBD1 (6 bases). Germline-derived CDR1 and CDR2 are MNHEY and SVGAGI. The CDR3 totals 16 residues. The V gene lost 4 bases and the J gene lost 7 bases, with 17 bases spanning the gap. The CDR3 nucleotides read TGTGCCAGCAGTTTTCGCGCGGGGGCTGGGAATTCACCCCTCCACTTT. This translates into CASSFRAGAGNSPLHF.

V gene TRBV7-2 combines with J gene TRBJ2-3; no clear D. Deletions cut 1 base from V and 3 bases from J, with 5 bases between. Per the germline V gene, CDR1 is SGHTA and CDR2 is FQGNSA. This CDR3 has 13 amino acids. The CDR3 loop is CASSLGATDTQYF. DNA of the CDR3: TGTGCCAGCAGCTTAGGGGCTACAGATACGCAGTATTTT.

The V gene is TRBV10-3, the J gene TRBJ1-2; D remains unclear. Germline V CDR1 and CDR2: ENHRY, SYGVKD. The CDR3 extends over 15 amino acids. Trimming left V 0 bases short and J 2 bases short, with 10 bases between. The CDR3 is CAISESGGFNYGYTF. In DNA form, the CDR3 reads TGTGCCATCAGTGAGTCAGGAGGGTTCAACTATGGCTACACCTTC.

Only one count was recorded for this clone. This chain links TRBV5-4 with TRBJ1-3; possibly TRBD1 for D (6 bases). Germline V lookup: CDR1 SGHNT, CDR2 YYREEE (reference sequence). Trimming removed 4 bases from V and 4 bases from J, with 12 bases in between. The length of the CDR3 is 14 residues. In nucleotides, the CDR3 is TGTGCCAGCAGCCCTGGGGGCGCGGGAAACACCATATATTTT. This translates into CASSPGGAGNTIYF.

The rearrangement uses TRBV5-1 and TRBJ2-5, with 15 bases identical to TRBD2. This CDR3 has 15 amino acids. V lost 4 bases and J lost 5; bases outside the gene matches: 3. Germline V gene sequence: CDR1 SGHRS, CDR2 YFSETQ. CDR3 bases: TGCGCCAGCAGCACCGGGACTAGCGGGAGGGAGACCCAGTACTTC. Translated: CASSTGTSGRETQYF. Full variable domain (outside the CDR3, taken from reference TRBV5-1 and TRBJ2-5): KAGVTQTPRYLIKTRGQQVTLSCSPISGHRSVSWYQQTPGQGLQFLFEYFSETQRNKGNFPGRFSGRQFSNSRSEMNVSTLELGDSALYLCASSTGTSGRETQYFGPGTRLLVL.

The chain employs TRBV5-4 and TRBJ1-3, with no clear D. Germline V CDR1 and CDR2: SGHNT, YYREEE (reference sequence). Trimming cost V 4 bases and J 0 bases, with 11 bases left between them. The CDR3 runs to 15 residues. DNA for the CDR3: TGTGCCAGCAGCAAAGACCGGAGCTCTGGAAACACCATATATTTT. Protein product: CASSKDRSSGNTIYF.

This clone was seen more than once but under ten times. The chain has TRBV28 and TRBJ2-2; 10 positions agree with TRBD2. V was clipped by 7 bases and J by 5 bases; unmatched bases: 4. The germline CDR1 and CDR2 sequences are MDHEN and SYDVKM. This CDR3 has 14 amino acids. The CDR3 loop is CASKEGLATGELFF. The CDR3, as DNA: TGTGCCAGCAAGGAGGGACTAGCGACCGGGGAGCTGTTTTTT. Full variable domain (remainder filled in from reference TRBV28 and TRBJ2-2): DVKVTQSSRYLVKRTGEKVFLECVQDMDHENMFWYRQDPGLGLRLIYFSYDVKMKEKGDIPEGYSVSREKKERFSLILESASTNQTSMYLCASKEGLATGELFFGEGSRLTVL.

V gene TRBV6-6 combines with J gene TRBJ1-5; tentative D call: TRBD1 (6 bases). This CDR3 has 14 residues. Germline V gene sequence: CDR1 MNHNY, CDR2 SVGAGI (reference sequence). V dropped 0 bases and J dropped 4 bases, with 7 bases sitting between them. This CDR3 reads CASSYSRGNQPQHF. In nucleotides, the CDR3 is TGTGCCAGCAGTTACTCGAGGGGGAATCAGCCCCAGCATTTT.

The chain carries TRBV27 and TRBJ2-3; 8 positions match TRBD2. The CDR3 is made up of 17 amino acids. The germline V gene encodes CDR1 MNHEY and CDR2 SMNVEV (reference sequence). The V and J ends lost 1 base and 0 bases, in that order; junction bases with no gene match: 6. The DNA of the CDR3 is TGTGCCAGCAGTTTATTAGGTAGCGGGGTGAGCACAGATACGCAGTATTTT. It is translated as CASSLLGSGVSTDTQYF.

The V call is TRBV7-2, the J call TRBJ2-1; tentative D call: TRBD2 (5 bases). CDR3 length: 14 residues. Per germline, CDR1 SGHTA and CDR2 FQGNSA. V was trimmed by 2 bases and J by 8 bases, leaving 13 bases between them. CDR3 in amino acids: CASSLRLAVDEQFF. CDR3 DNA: TGTGCCAGCAGCTTAAGGCTAGCAGTGGATGAGCAGTTCTTC.

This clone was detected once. The CDR3 sequence: CASSSRTSGSLPTGELFF. CDR3 nucleotides: TGTGCCAGCAGCTCCCGGACTAGCGGGAGCCTTCCCACCGGGGAGCTGTTTTTT. The chain employs TRBV7-9 and TRBJ2-2, with 13 positions matching TRBD2. This CDR3 spans 18 amino acids. The germline CDR1 and CDR2 sequences are SEHNR and FQNEAQ (reference sequence). V trimming: 4 bases; J trimming: 4 bases; junction bases outside the gene matches: 9.

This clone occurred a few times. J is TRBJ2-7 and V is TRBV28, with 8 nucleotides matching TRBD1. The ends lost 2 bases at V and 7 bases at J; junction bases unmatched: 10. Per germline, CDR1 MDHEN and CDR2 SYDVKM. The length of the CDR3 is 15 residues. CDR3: CASSLPRTGSDEQYF. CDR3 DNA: TGTGCCAGCAGTTTACCAAGGACAGGGTCGGATGAGCAGTACTTC.

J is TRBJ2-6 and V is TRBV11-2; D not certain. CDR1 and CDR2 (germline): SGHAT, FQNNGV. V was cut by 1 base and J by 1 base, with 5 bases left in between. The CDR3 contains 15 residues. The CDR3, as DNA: TGTGCCAGCAGCTTAGCTTTGTCTGGGGCCAACGTCCTGACTTTC. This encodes CASSLALSGANVLTF.

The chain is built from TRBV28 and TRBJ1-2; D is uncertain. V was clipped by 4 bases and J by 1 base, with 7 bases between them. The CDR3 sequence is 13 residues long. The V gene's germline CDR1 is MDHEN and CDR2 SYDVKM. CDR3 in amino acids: CASSSHGNYGYTF. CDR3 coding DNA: TGTGCCAGCAGTTCCCACGGTAACTATGGCTACACCTTC.

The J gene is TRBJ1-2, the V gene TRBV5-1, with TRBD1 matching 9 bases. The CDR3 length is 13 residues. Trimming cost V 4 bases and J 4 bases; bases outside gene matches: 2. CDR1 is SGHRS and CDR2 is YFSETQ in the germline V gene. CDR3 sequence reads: CASSEGQGYGYTF. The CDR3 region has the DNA TGCGCCAGCAGCGAGGGACAGGGCTATGGCTACACCTTC. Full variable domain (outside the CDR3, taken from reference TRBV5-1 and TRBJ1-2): KAGVTQTPRYLIKTRGQQVTLSCSPISGHRSVSWYQQTPGQGLQFLFEYFSETQRNKGNFPGRFSGRQFSNSRSEMNVSTLELGDSALYLCASSEGQGYGYTFGSGTRLTVV.